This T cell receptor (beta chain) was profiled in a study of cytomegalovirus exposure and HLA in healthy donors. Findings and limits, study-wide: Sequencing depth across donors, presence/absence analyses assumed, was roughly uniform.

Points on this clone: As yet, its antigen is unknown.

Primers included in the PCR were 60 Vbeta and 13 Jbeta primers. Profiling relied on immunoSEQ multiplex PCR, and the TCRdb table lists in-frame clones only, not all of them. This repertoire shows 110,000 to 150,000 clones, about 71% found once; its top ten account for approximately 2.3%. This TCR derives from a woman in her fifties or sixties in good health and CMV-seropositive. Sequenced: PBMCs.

The CDR3, as DNA: TGTGCCAGCAGTGACTCCGTGACTAGCGGGAGGGCCGACGAGCAGTACTTC. Its translation: CASSDSVTSGRADEQYF. J is TRBJ2-7 and V is TRBV2; 14 bases match TRBD2. After removal of 3 bases from V and 5 bases from J, the junction contained 9 bases not matched to a gene. The length of the CDR3 is 17 residues. The germline V gene encodes CDR1 SNHLY and CDR2 FYNNEI.